The 9 T cell receptor beta chains listed next were all sequenced from one sample in a study of T-cell memory formation after mild COVID-19. TCRdb ran MiXCR on the 5' RACE reads and lists one entry per CDR3 protein. The sample records about 200,000 distinct CDR3 sequences, 9.5% being singletons. Specimen: PBMCs or a T cell subset sorted from them (not recorded which). The receptors come from a man between 18 and 29 years old who had mild COVID-19 (a few samples of this study predate the infection). Cell type and time point are not known.

The chain joins TRBV5-1 to TRBJ2-3, with 7 bases that match TRBD2. With V trimmed by 4 bases and J by 1 base, 9 bases remained unmatched. Germline V lookup: CDR1 SGHRS, CDR2 YFSETQ. The CDR3 spans 16 residues. CDR3 bases: TGCGCCAGCAGCCTTGGGGGAGGGCCTGGCACAGATACGCAGTATTTT. Amino acid sequence: CASSLGGGPGTDTQYF.

This clonotype was found a few times. The V and J genes are TRBV20-1 and TRBJ1-1; D gene ambiguous. The germline V gene encodes CDR1 DFQATT and CDR2 SNEGSKA (reference sequence). With 3 bases removed from V and 0 bases from J, the gap between germline ends came to 8 bases. This CDR3 has 13 amino acids. The CDR3 bases are TGCAGTGCTAGTGGTCGGTTGAACACTGAAGCTTTCTTT. It specifies CSASGRLNTEAFF.

Only a few counts were recorded for this clonotype. This chain connects TRBV4-1 to TRBJ1-6, with TRBD1 as a possible D gene (5 bases). The CDR3 has 16 amino acids. V dropped 1 base and J dropped 6 bases, with 13 bases sitting between them. Per germline, CDR1 MGHRA and CDR2 YSYEKL. CDR3 nucleotides: TGCGCCAGCAGCCAAGCCAACCGGGGCATTAATTCACCCCTCCACTTT. Translation gives CASSQANRGINSPLHF.

This clonotype was recorded at least ten times. The chain recombines TRBV6-5 with TRBJ2-3, with TRBD2 matching over 7 bases. Germline V gene data show CDR1 as MNHEY and CDR2 as SVGAGI. The J segment lost 4 bases and the V segment lost 5 bases, leaving 3 bases of the junction unmatched. This CDR3 region has 13 residues. Here the CDR3 DNA reads TGTGCCAGCAGTCCGGCGGGGGCAGATACGCAGTATTTT. Translating it yields CASSPAGADTQYF.

This clonotype was seen only a few times. The chain uses TRBV29-1 and TRBJ1-1; maybe TRBD1 (6 bases). The V gene's germline CDR1 is SQVTM and CDR2 ANQGSEA. V was trimmed by 8 bases and J by 0 bases, leaving 13 bases between them. CDR3 size: 13 residues. The CDR3, as DNA: TGCAGCTCCAGGACAGATGTGAACACTGAAGCTTTCTTT. Its protein product is CSSRTDVNTEAFF.

This clonotype was seen a few times. The chain combines TRBV5-1 with TRBJ1-1; no clear D. The CDR3 totals 14 residues. V lost 1 base and J lost 8, with 15 bases in between. Germline assignment: CDR1 SGHRS and CDR2 YFSETQ. CDR3 loop: CASSLNGEGTEAFF. As DNA, the CDR3 is TGCGCCAGCAGCTTGAACGGGGAAGGCACCGAAGCTTTCTTT. The full variable domain, rest sourced from reference TRBV5-1 and TRBJ1-1, is KAGVTQTPRYLIKTRGQQVTLSCSPISGHRSVSWYQQTPGQGLQFLFEYFSETQRNKGNFPGRFSGRQFSNSRSEMNVSTLELGDSALYLCASSLNGEGTEAFFGQGTRLTVV.

This clonotype was counted only a few times. The chain employs TRBV6-2 or TRBV6-3 and TRBJ2-2; D unresolved. V lost 7 bases and J lost 1, with 4 bases in between. The germline V gene has CDR1 MNHEY and CDR2 SVGEGT. This CDR3 region has 12 residues. CDR3 sequence reads: CASKRNTGELFF. As DNA, the CDR3 is TGTGCCAGCAAACGGAACACCGGGGAGCTGTTTTTT.

The chain has TRBV4-1 and TRBJ2-7, with TRBD1 as a possible D gene (5 bases). CDR1 is MGHRA and CDR2 is YSYEKL in the germline V gene. The germline V and J ends were trimmed by 1 base and 2 bases, with 12 bases remaining between them. The CDR3 consists of 15 residues. CDR3 amino acids: CASSQVLGQTYEQYF. CDR3 DNA: TGCGCCAGCAGCCAAGTGTTAGGACAAACCTACGAGCAGTACTTC.

This clonotype was counted many times. V usage is TRBV5-1 and J usage is TRBJ2-1; D gene uncertain. The CDR3 covers 16 residues. Trimming took off 3 bases at V and 10 bases at J, with 23 bases between the two ends. Germline-derived CDR1 and CDR2 are SGHRS and YFSETQ. The CDR3 DNA is TGCGCCAGCAGCTGGTGGAACCGGGCCGTCCTGAGGGAGCAGTTCTTC. This sequence encodes CASSWWNRAVLREQFF.